What follows describes a single TCR beta chain. Its antigen remains unknown. Pooling of second doses given at about 4 or about 12 weeks was done. Produced via immunoSEQ multiplex PCR; TCRdb's table is partial and in-frame only. The sample includes about 100,000 clones, 80% to 90% of them seen just once. The data stem from a study of T cell responses to AZD1222 COVID-19 vaccine. Findings and limits, study-wide: Among the donors, most were white British and more were female, and clonal diversity was possibly underestimated.

The V end lost 1 base, the J end lost 4 bases, and 16 bases lay between the germline ends. The CDR3 runs 16 residues. Germline values: CDR1 LNHNV, CDR2 YYDKDF (reference sequence). This clonotype originated in an adult who received the AZD1222 COVID-19 vaccine. The source was peripheral blood, collected 28 days after the second AZD1222 dose. The gene calls are TRBV15 and TRBJ1-1; maybe TRBD1 (5 bases). CDR3 residues: CATSRGGKGRGTEAFF. The CDR3 coding sequence is TGTGCCACCAGCAGAGGGGGGAAGGGGAGGGGCACTGAAGCTTTCTTT. Together with reference TRBV15 and TRBJ1-1, the CDR3 gives the full variable domain: DAMVIQNPRYQVTQFGKPVTLSCSQTLNHNVMYWYQQKSSQAPKLLFHYYDKDFNNEADTPDNFQSRRPNTSFCFLDIRSPGLGDTAMYLCATSRGGKGRGTEAFFGQGTRLTVV.